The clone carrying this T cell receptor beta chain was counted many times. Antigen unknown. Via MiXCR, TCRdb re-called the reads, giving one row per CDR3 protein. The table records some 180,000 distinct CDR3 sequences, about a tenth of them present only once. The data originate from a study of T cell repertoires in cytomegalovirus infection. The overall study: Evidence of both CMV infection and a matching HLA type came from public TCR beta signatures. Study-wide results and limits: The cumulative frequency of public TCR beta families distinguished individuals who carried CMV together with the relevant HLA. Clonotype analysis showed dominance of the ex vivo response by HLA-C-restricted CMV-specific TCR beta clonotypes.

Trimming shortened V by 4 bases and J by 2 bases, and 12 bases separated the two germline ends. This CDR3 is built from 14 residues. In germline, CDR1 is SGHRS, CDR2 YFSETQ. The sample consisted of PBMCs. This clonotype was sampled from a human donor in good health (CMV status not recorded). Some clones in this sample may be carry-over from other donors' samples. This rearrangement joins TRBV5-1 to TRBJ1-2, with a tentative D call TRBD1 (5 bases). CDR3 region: CASSPTEVNYGYTF. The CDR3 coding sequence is TGCGCCAGCAGCCCGACAGAAGTCAACTATGGCTACACCTTC. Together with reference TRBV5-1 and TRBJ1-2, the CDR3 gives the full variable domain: KAGVTQTPRYLIKTRGQQVTLSCSPISGHRSVSWYQQTPGQGLQFLFEYFSETQRNKGNFPGRFSGRQFSNSRSEMNVSTLELGDSALYLCASSPTEVNYGYTFGSGTRLTVV.